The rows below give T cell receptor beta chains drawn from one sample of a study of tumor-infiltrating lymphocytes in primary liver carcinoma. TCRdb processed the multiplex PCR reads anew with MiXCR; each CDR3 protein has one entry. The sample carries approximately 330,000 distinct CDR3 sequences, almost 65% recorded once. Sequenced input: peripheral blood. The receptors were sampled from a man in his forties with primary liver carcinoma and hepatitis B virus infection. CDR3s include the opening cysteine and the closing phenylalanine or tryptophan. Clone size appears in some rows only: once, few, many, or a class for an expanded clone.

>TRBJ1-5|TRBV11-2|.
CASSVGTGGQSQHF
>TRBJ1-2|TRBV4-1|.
CASSQGVDRGYGYTF
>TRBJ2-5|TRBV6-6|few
CASSPRVYGSGETQYF
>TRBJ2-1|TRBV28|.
CASSLLLRQNEQFF
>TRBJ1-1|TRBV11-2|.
CASSSGQGPNTEAFF
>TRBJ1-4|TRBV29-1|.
CCVEAFIGEKLFF
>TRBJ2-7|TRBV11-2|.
CVSSLDRREQYF
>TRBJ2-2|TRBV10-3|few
CAISVGHATNTGELFF
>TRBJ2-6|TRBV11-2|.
CASSLDGEGANVLTF
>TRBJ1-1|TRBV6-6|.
CASSYGGRDSTEAFF
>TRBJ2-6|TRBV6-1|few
CASSERAGPGANVLTF